These 8 T cell receptor beta chains came from one sample sequenced in a study of T cells in Graves' hyperthyroidism and ophthalmopathy. RNA transcripts gave rise to amplified TCR beta CDR3 regions. With the HTBI primer set, the TCR CDR3 went through a first round of RT-PCR. Via MiXCR, TCRdb re-called the multiplex PCR reads, giving one row per CDR3 protein. The sample has approximately 320,000 distinct CDR3 sequences; roughly 17% are singletons. The sample comprised blood. The receptors come from a man aged 30 to 45 with Graves' hyperthyroidism.

This clonotype was seen repeatedly, ten times or more. The chain combines TRBV19 with TRBJ2-2, with TRBD2 matching over 12 bases. CDR1 and CDR2 (germline): LNHDA, SQIVND (reference sequence). Trimming cost V 10 bases and J 6 bases; bases outside gene matches: 6. This CDR3 region has 14 residues. The DNA for the CDR3 is TGTGCCATCTCTAGCGGGAGGGTTTCCGGGGAGCTGTTTTTT. Its translation: CAISSGRVSGELFF.

This clonotype came up many times. The V call is TRBV3-1, the J call TRBJ2-1; TRBD2 aligns across 8 bases. Germline V gives CDR1 LGHDT, CDR2 YNNKEL (reference sequence). Losses at the gene ends were 2 bases for V and 10 bases for J; bases not matched to a gene: 4. This CDR3 has 13 residues. CDR3 nucleotides: TGTGCCAGCAGCCAACAAGTAGCGGGAGAGCAGTTCTTC. Translated: CASSQQVAGEQFF.

The gene calls are TRBV4-1 and TRBJ1-6; D remains ambiguous. This CDR3 comprises 16 residues. Deletions cut 4 bases from V and 10 bases from J, with 20 bases between. Germline lookup yields CDR1 MGHRA and CDR2 YSYEKL. DNA for the CDR3: TGCGCCAGCAGCCTCCTCCCTGCAGCTTTAGGGTCACCCCTCCACTTT. It codes for CASSLLPAALGSPLHF.

This clonotype was counted at least ten times. This chain links TRBV28 with TRBJ2-7; D gene ambiguous. The CDR3 has 12 residues. V lost 6 bases and J 7 bases, leaving 13 bases between the germline ends. CDR1 is MDHEN, CDR2 SYDVKM, per germline. In DNA, the CDR3 is TGTGCCAGCAGGACCCCGGGTAGGGAGCAGTACTTC. It translates to CASRTPGREQYF.

Ten or more counts support this clonotype. The chain recombines TRBV12-3 or TRBV12-4 with TRBJ2-7; the D gene is possibly TRBD1 (5 bases). The CDR3 loop spans 13 amino acids. V shed 3 bases and J shed 7 bases, with 13 bases lying between them. The CDR3 DNA follows: TGTGCCAGCAGTTTGGGGCAGACGGAGGAGCAGTACTTC. Its translation: CASSLGQTEEQYF.

In its sample, this clonotype was seen many times. The V gene is TRBV28, the J gene TRBJ1-2; unclear D gene. Germline loops: CDR1 MDHEN, CDR2 SYDVKM. The CDR3 covers 11 residues. The V and J ends lost 6 bases and 2 bases respectively, with 4 bases between them. CDR3 nucleotide sequence: TGTGCCAGCAGCCAAAACTATGGCTACACCTTC. This gives the protein CASSQNYGYTF.

The chain couples TRBV27 to TRBJ1-2, with D perhaps TRBD1 (5 bases). This CDR3 contains 13 residues. Trimming removed 3 bases at V and 8 bases at J, with 13 bases between. Germline V gene sequence: CDR1 MNHEY, CDR2 SMNVEV (reference sequence). The CDR3 is CASSFTGVRGYTF. Written as DNA, the CDR3 is TGTGCCAGCAGTTTCACAGGAGTAAGGGGCTACACCTTC.

The gene calls are TRBV10-3 and TRBJ2-7; D unresolved. The ends were cut back, 4 bases at V and 3 bases at J, with 10 bases in the middle. Germline V gene sequence: CDR1 ENHRY, CDR2 SYGVKD. This CDR3 spans 13 amino acids. CDR3: CAISGEVNYEQYF. The CDR3, as DNA: TGTGCCATCAGTGGCGAGGTTAACTACGAGCAGTACTTC.